What follows are 17 T cell receptor beta chains derived from one specimen sequenced in a study of blood T cell repertoires in COVID-19 (TCRdb year 2020). The method was the immunoSEQ multiplex PCR assay. TCRdb's version of the immuneACCESS table is confined to in-frame rearrangements and falls short of the full clone set. An unresolved V gene accounts for under half of the shortfall where checked; the remainder is of unknown origin. In all, the sample holds over 45,000 clones, and roughly nine tenths of those were seen once. The ten most abundant clones make up about 7.3% of the sample. Sequencing was done on a sample of peripheral blood. These receptors were obtained from a woman aged 55-75 years with active or convalescent COVID-19.

This sequence joins TRBV28 and TRBJ1-5; no reliable D call. Germline-derived CDR1 and CDR2 are MDHEN and SYDVKM. V gave up 6 bases and J gave up 6 bases, with 15 bases separating them. The CDR3 consists of 14 residues. Here the CDR3 reads CASRDREVVQPQHF. CDR3 bases: TGTGCCAGCAGAGACCGAGAGGTAGTTCAGCCCCAGCATTTT.

This rearrangement joins TRBV15 to TRBJ2-1; 10 bases line up with TRBD2. The CDR3 sequence is 16 residues long. Germline values: CDR1 LNHNV, CDR2 YYDKDF (reference sequence). The ends lost 1 base at V and 7 bases at J; junction bases unmatched: 7. The CDR3, as DNA: TGTGCCACCAGCAGAGGTGGGTCTAGCGGGAGAAATGAGCAGTTCTTC. Its protein is CATSRGGSSGRNEQFF.

This clone was seen just once. J is TRBJ1-5 and V is TRBV28; D perhaps matches TRBD1 (6 bases). This CDR3 has 15 residues. Trimming left V 2 bases short and J 4 bases short, with 12 bases between. CDR1 is MDHEN and CDR2 is SYDVKM in the germline V gene. The CDR3 coding sequence is TGTGCCAGCAGTTTAGTAACAGGGATAAATCAGCCCCAGCATTTT. Amino acids: CASSLVTGINQPQHF.

The rearrangement uses TRBV2 and TRBJ2-3; TRBD2 matches at 9 bases. This CDR3 has 15 amino acids. Per the germline V gene, CDR1 is SNHLY and CDR2 is FYNNEI. After removal of 6 bases from V and 5 bases from J, the junction contained 9 bases not matched to a gene. The CDR3 DNA follows: TGTGCCAGCAGGGCTAGCGGGGATTCCCAAGATACGCAGTATTTT. Translating it yields CASRASGDSQDTQYF.

This chain joins TRBV28 and TRBJ2-3, with 9 bases lining up with TRBD2. Germline CDR1 and CDR2: MDHEN and SYDVKM. The CDR3 extends over 16 amino acids. V gave up 4 bases and J gave up 3 bases; unmatched junction bases: 8. The CDR3 nucleotides read TGTGCCAGCAGTTCCTACCGACTAGCGGCTACAGATACGCAGTATTTT. Translated, it gives CASSSYRLAATDTQYF.

V gene TRBV28 combines with J gene TRBJ2-1; 9 bases line up with TRBD2. This CDR3 has 15 amino acids. The V segment lost 6 bases and the J segment 3 bases; nucleotides outside the gene matches: 6. CDR1 is MDHEN and CDR2 is SYDVKM in the germline V gene. CDR3 in amino acids: CASSSARGGYNEQFF. The DNA of the CDR3 is TGTGCCAGCAGCTCTGCGCGGGGGGGCTACAATGAGCAGTTCTTC. The variable domain in full, with the rest retrieved from reference TRBV28 and TRBJ2-1, is DVKVTQSSRYLVKRTGEKVFLECVQDMDHENMFWYRQDPGLGLRLIYFSYDVKMKEKGDIPEGYSVSREKKERFSLILESASTNQTSMYLCASSSARGGYNEQFFGPGTRLTVL.

The chain joins TRBV11-2 to TRBJ2-3, with D perhaps matching TRBD2 (6 bases). The length of the CDR3 is 13 residues. V gave up 5 bases and J gave up 7 bases, with 13 bases separating them. Germline V CDR1 and CDR2: SGHAT, FQNNGV. The CDR3: CASSPGGRYTQYF. In DNA, the CDR3 is TGTGCCAGCAGCCCCGGGGGACGCTATACGCAGTATTTT.

This clone was picked up one time. The rearrangement joins TRBV5-1 to TRBJ1-1; D not certain. From germline, CDR1 is SGHRS and CDR2 YFSETQ. The CDR3 is 11 amino acids. Trimming left V 5 bases short and J 5 bases short, with 7 bases between. The CDR3 protein is CASRLETEAFF. CDR3 in DNA: TGCGCCAGCAGGCTTGAGACTGAAGCTTTCTTT.

J is TRBJ2-7 and V is TRBV3-1 (or the pseudogene TRBV3-2); possibly TRBD1 for D (5 bases). V lost 1 base to trimming and J lost 5 bases, with 15 bases between them. In germline, CDR1 is LGHDT, CDR2 YNNKEL (reference sequence). The CDR3 sequence is 15 residues long. The DNA of the CDR3 is TGTGCCAGCAGCCAAGTAGGGGATTCTTCTAACGAGCAGTACTTC. Its protein product is CASSQVGDSSNEQYF.

The chain combines TRBV7-6 with TRBJ2-3; perhaps TRBD1 as D (5 bases). Trimming took 1 base from V and 2 from J, leaving 10 bases between them. The germline V gene encodes CDR1 SGHVS and CDR2 FNYEAQ. CDR3 size: 15 residues. The CDR3 nucleotides are TGTGCCAGCAGCTTAGTAGGGGCGAACACAGATACGCAGTATTTT. This encodes CASSLVGANTDTQYF.

The chain combines TRBV5-1 with TRBJ2-6; no firm D call. V dropped 4 bases and J dropped 1 base, with 6 bases sitting between them. The CDR3 has 14 amino acids. CDR1 SGHRS and CDR2 YFSETQ come from the germline V gene. CDR3 residues: CASSPFSGANVLTF. CDR3 coding DNA: TGCGCCAGCAGCCCCTTTTCTGGGGCCAACGTCCTGACTTTC.

This chain uses TRBV7-9 with TRBJ2-7; D unclear. The V end lost 2 bases, the J end lost 5 bases, and 10 bases lay between the germline ends. The V gene's germline CDR1 is SEHNR and CDR2 FQNEAQ (reference sequence). The CDR3 contains 13 residues. The CDR3 loop reads CASSLSSADEQYF. CDR3 sequence (DNA): TGTGCCAGCAGCTTATCTTCCGCAGACGAGCAGTACTTC.

The chain combines TRBV28 with TRBJ2-1; no definite D call. Trimming stripped 1 base from V and 8 bases from J, with 15 bases between. CDR3 size: 15 residues. The germline V gene has CDR1 MDHEN and CDR2 SYDVKM. CDR3 nucleotides: TGTGCCAGCAGTTTATTTGGAGAAGGAACGGATGAGCAGTTCTTC. Translation gives CASSLFGEGTDEQFF.

This clone was counted only a few times. The V call is TRBV7-8, the J call TRBJ2-3, with D possibly being TRBD1 (5 bases). Germline V gene sequence: CDR1 SGHVS, CDR2 FQNEAQ. V lost 5 bases and J lost 3, with 15 bases in between. The CDR3 is 15 residues long. CDR3 nucleotides: TGTGCCAGCAGCCCCCGACAGAAACTGACAGATACGCAGTATTTT. Translation gives CASSPRQKLTDTQYF.

The rearrangement joins TRBV6-6 to TRBJ1-6, with a weak D call TRBD1 (6 bases). Per germline, CDR1 MNHNY and CDR2 SVGAGI (reference sequence). Trimming shortened V by 5 bases and J by 9 bases, and 23 bases separated the two germline ends. CDR3 length equals 17 residues. The CDR3 DNA is TGTGCCAGCAGTCAGGAGAGGGTATGGCAGGGGAGTTCACCCCTCCACTTT. Translated: CASSQERVWQGSSPLHF.

The chain links TRBV20-1 to TRBJ1-1, with D perhaps matching TRBD1 (6 bases). The CDR3 has 13 amino acids. Germline V lookup: CDR1 DFQATT, CDR2 SNEGSKA (reference sequence). Trimming shortened V by 3 bases and J by 4 bases, and 12 bases separated the two germline ends. CDR3 DNA sequence: TGCAGTGCTAGTACAGGGTTGGGCACTGAAGCTTTCTTT. The encoded protein is CSASTGLGTEAFF.

This chain uses TRBV29-1 with TRBJ1-5; no clear D gene. V was cut by 6 bases and J by 0 bases, with 6 bases left in between. Germline V gives CDR1 SQVTM, CDR2 ANQGSEA. CDR3 length: 12 residues. The CDR3 DNA reads as TGCAGCGTCAGTTATAGCAATCAGCCCCAGCATTTT. This sequence encodes CSVSYSNQPQHF.